This TCR beta chain was observed in a study of T cells after posttransplantation cyclophosphamide (dated by TCRdb to about 2016). Notes on the research overall: Using TRB sequencing, the study followed how the T cell repertoire reconstituted after myeloablative bone marrow transplantation in which posttransplantation cyclophosphamide served as GVHD prophylaxis. Samples from under 40 PTCy-treated patients, along with samples from roughly 15 of their related bone marrow donors, underwent antigen receptor sequencing. Public TRB sequences were checked against a database of over 3,000 sequences associated with responses to pathogens, tumor antigens, self-antigens and alloantigens. Because TRA and TRB clonality correlated tightly in several samples, later TCR analyses were limited to TRB. TRB sequencing was also done on up to roughly 3 additional blood samples from 2 to 5.2 years after transplant in 3 patients, and on pretransplant blood from several patients. Blood from all 35 or so PTCy patients who had 1-year posttransplant specimens underwent TRB sequencing.

Genomic DNA was used for TRB sequencing, which was performed with the immunoSEQ assay at survey resolution or with the hsTCRB kit. As for how the authors treated the data: Initial read processing used immunoSEQ software, and repertoire analyses used the LymphoSeq R package. Clonality was calculated as 1 minus normalized Shannon entropy, and the Gini coefficient was also calculated for each TRB dataset. To infer phenotypes in unsorted samples, TRB sequences from sorted subsets of the recipient or donor were mapped onto the unsorted samples of the same recipient. TCRdb provides this immuneACCESS table in a form limited to in-frame rearrangements. Some clones are lacking; in checked studies, under half of them reflect an unresolved V gene, and why the rest are absent is not known. D and trimming come from the DNA, and the V and J calls and clone size come from that table. For this sample the table reports a few thousand clones, with no clone seen just once. The ten largest clones add up to 9.4% of the sample.

V is reduced by 7 bases and J by 5 bases, leaving a spacing of 11 bases between them. CDR1 and CDR2 are read off the germline V gene as MGHDK and SYGVNS. The CDR3 sequence holds 12 residues, the cysteine and phenylalanine included. Only CDR3 DNA is held: 36 bases, read in frame from base 1. In its sample, this clone comes out as medium-sized (0.01 to 0.1%). The antigen it recognizes is unknown. The record has no base qualities; no much larger clone is one base away. The sample's treatment or condition, from its label and the paper: high-dose cyclophosphamide on days +3 and +4 as single-agent GVHD prophylaxis. PTCy patients received busulfan and fludarabine conditioning, a related or unrelated marrow graft, and cyclophosphamide on days +3 and +4. PTCy-treated patients were drawn from a prospective multi-institutional clinical trial. Mononuclear cells from peripheral blood and bone marrow were separated by Ficoll-Hypaque density centrifugation and then cryopreserved.

What the research found in general, with its limitations: Across around 48 patients, recipient CMV seropositivity and CMV reactivation were highly associated with TRB clonality; PTCy diversity was similar to CNI/methotrexate controls. Donor-recipient similarity was low at 1-2 months but rose over the first year, and later blood repertoires were often dominated by donor CD8+ memory clones. The TRB repertoires of T cells infiltrating skin or GI tract showed only limited overlap with the TRB repertoires of T cells in blood.

The rearrangement joined TRBV25-1 to TRBJ1-1, with a tentative D gene TRBD1 over 6 matching bases. The source material was PBMCs, sampled 32 days after allogeneic stem cell transplant with posttransplant cyclophosphamide. This receptor was taken from a female patient in her fifties or sixties who received an allogeneic stem cell transplant from a related donor, was CMV-positive, and had no GVHD. Where a transplant has occurred, the graft donor may have supplied some of the T cells. The nucleotide sequence reads TGTGCCAGCAAACAGGGATCGACTGAAGCTTTCTTT. It specifies CASKQGSTEAFF.